This TCR beta chain emerged from a study of human CD8 memory T cell subsets. The CDR3 spans 13 residues. Looked up from germline, CDR1 is MNHEY and CDR2 is SVGAGI. Construction of TCR beta libraries was accomplished by means of UMI-labeled 5' RACE. For each CDR3 protein, TCRdb gives one entry from its re-call of the 5' RACE reads, without DNA. The sample holds 6,500 to 7,000 distinct CDR3 sequences. The chain has TRBV6-5 and TRBJ2-7; TCRdb indicates TRBD1, and absent DNA this call remains unverified. This sequence originates from a human donor in good health. Material for sequencing was CD8+ stem-like memory T cells (TSCM and TCM) sorted from PBMCs. The sample's subset: stem-like memory CD8 T cells (TSTEM), CCR7+ PD-1- TIGIT-. The CDR3 loop is CASSYRQGYEQYF.